The rows below give T cell receptor beta chains drawn from one sample of a study of cytomegalovirus exposure and HLA in healthy donors. Clones were read by immunoSEQ multiplex PCR, and TCRdb kept only the in-frame ones, dropping some. The data contain 150,000 to 200,000 clones, 79% of them seen just once; the ten biggest clones take up 4.4%. Sequenced material: PBMCs. The receptors were gathered from a woman in her 30s in good health and CMV-seropositive. Each CDR3 is given with its conserved first and last residue. D genes are given only for firm matches. A clone size is listed for some rows: how often the clone was seen (once, few, many), or a class if it is expanded.

v_call	cdr3_length	j_call	clone_size	d_call	cdr3_nt	cdr3_aa
TRBV10-3	13	TRBJ1-1	NA	NA	TGTGCCATCAGTGGATCCGCGGACACTGAAGCTTTCTTT	CAISGSADTEAFF
TRBV29-1	13	TRBJ2-5	NA	TRBD1	TGCAGCGTTGAACCGGACAGGTCAGAGACCCAGTACTTC	CSVEPDRSETQYF
TRBV6-6	15	TRBJ1-1	NA	TRBD1	TGTGCCAGCAGCCGGGGACAGCCCCAGAACACTGAAGCTTTCTTT	CASSRGQPQNTEAFF
TRBV7-9	14	TRBJ1-4	few	NA	TGTGCCAGCAGCCCGGACAGCTTACATGAAAAACTGTTTTTT	CASSPDSLHEKLFF
TRBV7-6	12	TRBJ1-1	NA	NA	TGTGCCAGCAGCCCCCGACAGGCTGAAGCTTTCTTT	CASSPRQAEAFF
TRBV9	15	TRBJ2-5	NA	NA	TGTGCCAGCAGCGACTCCTTTGGGGGCGCGGAGACCCAGTACTTC	CASSDSFGGAETQYF
TRBV29-1	13	TRBJ2-3	NA	TRBD1	TGCAGCGTTGAAACAGGGGGCGCAGATACGCAGTATTTT	CSVETGGADTQYF
TRBV7-8	13	TRBJ1-4	NA	NA	TGTGCCAGCAGCTTAGGCAGGGTTGAAAAACTGTTTTTT	CASSLGRVEKLFF
TRBV4-2	16	TRBJ2-2	NA	TRBD2	TGTGCCAGCAGCCAAGATGGGACTAGCGTCACCGGGGAGCTGTTTTTT	CASSQDGTSVTGELFF
TRBV11-2	13	TRBJ2-3	NA	TRBD2	TGTGCCAGCAGACCTAGCGGTTCAGATACGCAGTATTTT	CASRPSGSDTQYF
TRBV6-1	12	TRBJ2-7	NA	NA	TGTGCCAGCAGCGGGAGCTACGACGAGCAGTACTTC	CASSGSYDEQYF
TRBV27	18	TRBJ2-2	NA	TRBD2	TGTGCCAGCACTTGGGTGGCTAGCGGGGGGGGGAACACCGGGGAGCTGTTTTTT	CASTWVASGGGNTGELFF
TRBV4-1	17	TRBJ2-7	NA	TRBD1	TGCGCCAGCAGCCATCGTTTCCCGGGACAGGCGTACGACGAGCAGTACTTC	CASSHRFPGQAYDEQYF
TRBV28	14	TRBJ2-7	NA	NA	TGTGCCAGCAGTTTAAATGGTTTACAATACGAGCAGTACTTC	CASSLNGLQYEQYF
TRBV5-1	14	TRBJ1-6	NA	TRBD1	TGCGCCAGCAGCCAAGGGACAGAGGAGACACCCCTCCACTTT	CASSQGTEETPLHF
TRBV10-2	13	TRBJ2-7	few	TRBD1	TGCGCCAGTAGGCGAGGGGGCCTCTACGAGCAGTACTTC	CASRRGGLYEQYF
TRBV18	14	TRBJ2-7	once	TRBD1	TGTGCCAGCTCACCGGGACAGGGGACCCACGAGCAGTACTTC	CASSPGQGTHEQYF
TRBV27	19	TRBJ2-1	NA	TRBD2	TGTGCCAGCAGGCGGGGCCTTTTTACTAGCGGGGGCCTCTACAATGAGCAGTTCTTC	CASRRGLFTSGGLYNEQFF
TRBV9	14	TRBJ2-7	NA	NA	TGTGCCAGCAGCGTAGACAGCTTCTCCTACGAGCAGTACTTC	CASSVDSFSYEQYF
TRBV7-9	16	TRBJ1-4	NA	TRBD1	TGTTCCAGCAGCTTAGCAACAGGGGGTCCTAATGAAAAACTGTTTTTT	CSSSLATGGPNEKLFF
TRBV28	16	TRBJ1-5	once	NA	TGTGCCAGCAGTAATCCGGGTGTATCCGGTAGCCAGCCCCAGCATTTT	CASSNPGVSGSQPQHF
TRBV11-2	17	TRBJ2-5	NA	TRBD2	TGTGCCAGCAGCTCCCTGGAGGGTAGCGGGAGAGGCGAGACCCAGTACTTC	CASSSLEGSGRGETQYF
TRBV5-1	16	TRBJ2-3	NA	TRBD2	TGCGCCAGCAGCTTGGCCCGTGCGGGAGGGATAGATACGCAGTATTTT	CASSLARAGGIDTQYF
TRBV10-3	15	TRBJ1-2	NA	TRBD1	TGTGCCATCAGTGAGGTCGACAGGGCTAACTATGGCTACACCTTC	CAISEVDRANYGYTF
TRBV11-2	15	TRBJ2-2	few	NA	TGTGCCAGCAGCTTACGCTATTCGAACACCGGGGAGCTGTTTTTT	CASSLRYSNTGELFF
TRBV29-1	12	TRBJ2-7	NA	NA	TGCAGCGTAAGGACAGCAATAGGCAAGCAGTACTTC	CSVRTAIGKQYF
TRBV6-4	17	TRBJ2-7	NA	TRBD2	TGTGCCAGCAGGGGACTAGCGGAAAGCAATATAACCTACGAGCAGTACTTC	CASRGLAESNITYEQYF